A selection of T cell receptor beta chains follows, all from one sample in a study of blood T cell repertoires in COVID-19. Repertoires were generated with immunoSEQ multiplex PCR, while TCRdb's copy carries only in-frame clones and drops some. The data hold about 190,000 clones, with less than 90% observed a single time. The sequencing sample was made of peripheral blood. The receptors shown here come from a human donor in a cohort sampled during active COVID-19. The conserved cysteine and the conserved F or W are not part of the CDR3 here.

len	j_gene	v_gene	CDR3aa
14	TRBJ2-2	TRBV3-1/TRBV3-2	ASSRGLIANTGELF
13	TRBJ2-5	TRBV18	ASSVNPGGSETQY
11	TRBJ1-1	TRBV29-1	SVGQYQNTEAF
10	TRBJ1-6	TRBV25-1	ASRQGNSPLH
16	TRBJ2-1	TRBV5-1	ASSSRLAGGVTYNEQF
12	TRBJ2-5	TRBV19	ASSPAGGPETQY
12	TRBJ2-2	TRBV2	ASIEQGISGELF
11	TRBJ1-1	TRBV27	ASSYQGNTEAF
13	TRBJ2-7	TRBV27	ASSSQKTGVLEQY
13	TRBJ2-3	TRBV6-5	ASSSLAGSGDTQY
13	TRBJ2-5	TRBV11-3	ASSSGDSRYGTQY